A selection of T cell receptor beta chains follows, all from one sample in a study of identical twins. TCRdb re-derived calls from the 5' RACE reads in MiXCR, one entry per CDR3 protein. The top ten hold around 3% of the sample, which has 250,000 or so distinct CDR3 sequences, about 8.3% seen once. In addition, the sample was reused for a study of yellow fever vaccine responses in identical twins.

Sequencing was done on a sample of CD8+ T cells sorted from blood. These receptors were collected from a woman under 30 in good health. Both conserved end residues are part of each CDR3. Fields, in order: D gene, clone size, J gene, V gene, CDR3 DNA, CDR3 protein. The D gene is left open where the match is weak. For some rows the clone size is stated as once, few or many, or as a class when expanded; others skip it.

>TRBD1|.|TRBJ1-1|TRBV6-1
TGTGCCAGCCCGGACAGGGAACTAAACACTGAAGCTTTCTTT
CASPDRELNTEAFF
>.|few|TRBJ2-5|TRBV28
TGTGCCAGCAGTTTATGGAGCGGGACCCAGTACTTC
CASSLWSGTQYF
>TRBD2|few|TRBJ2-3|TRBV2
TGTGCCAGCAGTAAGACTAGCGGGGGACTCACAGATACGCAGTATTTT
CASSKTSGGLTDTQYF
>TRBD2|.|TRBJ2-5|TRBV29-1
TGCAGCGTCCAGCTAGCGGGGGTCGAGACCCAGTACTTC
CSVQLAGVETQYF
>TRBD1|.|TRBJ2-7|TRBV27
TGTGCCAGCAGTTCCCGGGACAGGGGGCCCCACGAGCAGTACTTC
CASSSRDRGPHEQYF
>.|.|TRBJ2-1|TRBV27
TGTGCCAGCAGTAATGGGGACGAGGCATACAATGAGCAGTTCTTC
CASSNGDEAYNEQFF
>TRBD2|.|TRBJ2-1|TRBV24-1
TGTGCCACCAGTGACCCCGGCCTAGCGGGATACAATGAGCAGTTCTTC
CATSDPGLAGYNEQFF
>TRBD2|few|TRBJ2-1|TRBV6-1
TGTGCCAGCAGCCCCGGAAGAGCGGGATCTTACAATGAGCAGTTCTTC
CASSPGRAGSYNEQFF
>TRBD2|.|TRBJ2-1|TRBV20-1
TGCAGTGCTATGGGCCCGGCTAGCGGGGCCACAGAGCAGTTCTTC
CSAMGPASGATEQFF
>.|.|TRBJ1-3|TRBV9
TGTGCCAGCAGTGACTGGGGCGGAAACACCATATATTTT
CASSDWGGNTIYF
>.|many|TRBJ2-5|TRBV7-9
TGTGCCAGCAGCTATGTGCTTGGGGTACAAGAGACCCAGTACTTC
CASSYVLGVQETQYF
>.|many|TRBJ1-2|TRBV29-1
TGCAGCGTTGAAGAGGAGTACCGGACAGAGGAGAGCTACACCTTC
CSVEEEYRTEESYTF
>TRBD2|.|TRBJ2-1|TRBV7-3
TGTGCCAGCTGCGGGCACACCGGGGGGGGCCGGGACAATGAGCAGTTCTTC
CASCGHTGGGRDNEQFF
>.|many|TRBJ2-7|TRBV7-9
TGTGCCAGCGCAGCAACCTACGAGCAGTACTTC
CASAATYEQYF
>.|many|TRBJ2-1|TRBV28
TGTGCCAGCAGTTTCTTGGACAGCAATGAGCAGTTCTTC
CASSFLDSNEQFF
>.|.|TRBJ2-3|TRBV6-5
TGTGCCAGCAGTTACTCGCTAAGCACAGATACGCAGTATTTT
CASSYSLSTDTQYF
>TRBD2|few|TRBJ2-3|TRBV20-1
TGCAGTGCTTCCGGGACTAGCGGGACTACAGATACGCAGTATTTT
CSASGTSGTTDTQYF
>.|.|TRBJ2-2|TRBV11-1
TGTTCGACCTCGACTCCCCCCACAGACCGTGCGAACACCGGGGAGCTGTTTTTT
CSTSTPPTDRANTGELFF
>.|few|TRBJ2-1|TRBV10-3
TGTGCCATCAGTGAAACCCTAGCGCCAAACAATGAGCAGTTCTTC
CAISETLAPNNEQFF
>.|few|TRBJ2-3|TRBV6-2/TRBV6-3
TGTGCCAGCAGTTACGTGGGACTCCTCACAGATACGCAGTATTTT
CASSYVGLLTDTQYF
>.|.|TRBJ2-4|TRBV27
TGTGCCAGCAGTTTATCCGGGGGCAGCATTCAGTACTTC
CASSLSGGSIQYF
>TRBD1|many|TRBJ2-5|TRBV4-3
TGCGCCAGCAGCCAAGGGACAGGGGGCGTGGAGACCCAGTACTTC
CASSQGTGGVETQYF
>.|.|TRBJ1-1|TRBV12-3/TRBV12-4
TGTGCCAGCAGTCCCCGGACAGTTGAAGCTTTCTTT
CASSPRTVEAFF
>TRBD2|.|TRBJ2-1|TRBV12-3/TRBV12-4
TGTGCCAGCAGTTCCACGTTCGGACTAGCGGGAGTAAGTGACAATGAGCAGTTCTTC
CASSSTFGLAGVSDNEQFF
>TRBD1|many|TRBJ2-1|TRBV5-1
TGCGCCAGCAGCTTTTCAGGGGGCAATGAGCAGTTCTTC
CASSFSGGNEQFF
>TRBD1|many|TRBJ2-7|TRBV7-9
TGTGCCAGCAGCGGACAGGGTTTCCACGAGCAGTACTTC
CASSGQGFHEQYF
>.|many|TRBJ2-1|TRBV6-2/TRBV6-3
TGTGCCAGCAGTTACTCGATTGCCTCGACCAATGAGCAGTTCTTC
CASSYSIASTNEQFF
>.|few|TRBJ2-5|TRBV7-9
TGTGCCAGCGTTCGGCAAGTCCAAGAGACCCAGTACTTC
CASVRQVQETQYF
>TRBD1|.|TRBJ1-1|TRBV12-3/TRBV12-4
TGTGCCAGCATCACAGGGGGCGGAATCGGTTTCTTT
CASITGGGIGFF
>.|few|TRBJ1-1|TRBV5-1
TGCGCCAGCAGCTTGGAGGCAGGTATGAACACTGAAGCTTTCTTT
CASSLEAGMNTEAFF
>TRBD1|.|TRBJ1-2|TRBV7-9
TGTGCCAGCAGCCTTGGGACAGCCAACCCTTCTAACTATGGCTACACCTTC
CASSLGTANPSNYGYTF